The T cell receptor (beta chain) described here comes from a study of blood T cells in healthy people across ages. The study's findings and limits: Naive and antigen-experienced cells could not be conclusively compared, given unsorted PBMCs. The study found more naive CD4+ cells and higher diversity in long-lived than aged donors.

Alongside a J-beta primer mix, a sample-barcoded 5' primer served in a second PCR lasting roughly 7 to 11 cycles. TCRdb re-analysed the 5' RACE reads in MiXCR, keeping a single row per CDR3 protein. The sample lists 450,000 to 600,000 distinct CDR3 sequences, about 28% occurring once. V gave up 5 bases and J gave up 5 bases; unmatched junction bases: 16. The germline CDR1 and CDR2 sequences are SGHVS and FNYEAQ. The CDR3 runs 20 residues. To note about this clonotype: Its antigen is as yet unknown.

The same specimen was also included in a second study, on T cells of mothers and their children. That report adds: Three healthy Caucasian mothers, along with their six children, served as the donors. Second-PCR primer M1S introduced sample barcodes and 2-4 random nucleotides.

The receptor comes from a boy younger than 10 in good health. The specimen was blood. The chain uses TRBV7-6 and TRBJ2-2; TRBD2 agrees at 14 bases. CDR3 in amino acids: CASSLQAGTSGRSRTGELFF. DNA for the CDR3: TGTGCCAGCAGCCTTCAAGCCGGGACTAGCGGGAGAAGTAGGACCGGGGAGCTGTTTTTT.